This entry is about one T cell receptor (beta chain). Its antigen is unknown. The data belong to a study of post-analysis software for immune sequencing data. Looking at the study overall: Recorded subtypes: relapsing-remitting, secondary progressive, progressive-relapsing; some patients unannotated. Findings and caveats of the study: Relative to controls, patients with multiple sclerosis showed significantly lower normalized Chao1 diversity. Five or six TRBV segments were more frequent in patients than controls; TRBV5-6, TRBV5-1 and TRBV20-1 belonged to this group.

Unique molecular identifiers had been added to the TCR beta cDNA libraries. Between about 0.9 and 11 million T cells gave rise to around 500,000 cDNA molecules. TCRdb itself ran the PCR reads through MiXCR, one entry per CDR3 protein. The data show almost 700,000 distinct CDR3 sequences, about 60% seen once. Germline lookup yields CDR1 MNHNY and CDR2 SVGAGI (reference sequence). The CDR3 loop spans 12 amino acids. With V trimmed by 0 bases and J by 14 bases, 4 bases remained unmatched. The sequence was obtained from a girl aged 2 to 10 with multiple sclerosis. The sample comprised blood. The chain is built from TRBV6-6 and TRBJ2-1, with 7 bases lining up with TRBD1. Here the CDR3 reads CASSYSTQGEFF. CDR3 coding DNA: TGTGCCAGCAGTTACTCTACGCAGGGGGAGTTCTTC.